What follows is one TCR beta chain and its context. The CDR3 sequence is 16 residues long. Germline V gene sequence: CDR1 ENHRY, CDR2 SYGVKD. V shed 10 bases, J shed 2 bases, and the junction held 9 bases outside the gene matches. This record comes from a study of identical twins. TCRdb reanalysed the 5' RACE reads using MiXCR and keeps one entry per CDR3 protein. The sample has some 500,000 distinct CDR3 sequences, roughly 9.5% seen once; the top ten hold under 3%. This sample was shared with a second study, whose subject was yellow fever vaccine responses in identical twins.

Source material: PBMCs. V is TRBV10-3 and J is TRBJ2-1; 12 bases line up with TRBD2. This clonotype originated in a young woman in good health. The CDR3 sequence: CATLATSGSTYNEQFF. CDR3 DNA sequence: TGTGCCACGCTTGCGACTAGCGGGAGTACCTACAATGAGCAGTTCTTC.